The 27 T cell receptor beta chains below come from one sample, sequenced in a study of CD8+CD57+ T cells in acquired aplastic anemia. Patients included in sequencing had previously demonstrated CD8+CD57+ cell expansion by flow cytometry. Genomic DNA served as template for TCR beta VDJ and CDR3 profiling. TCRdb itself ran the reads through MiXCR, one entry per CDR3 protein. The sample has some 140,000 distinct CDR3 sequences, around half seen once. The source material was sorted CD4+, CD8+, or CD8+CD57+ T cells (not recorded which) from PBMCs. These receptors were obtained from a human donor with aplastic anemia.

This clonotype was counted many times. The J gene is TRBJ2-2, the V gene TRBV29-1; 9 bases line up with TRBD2. From germline, CDR1 is SQVTM and CDR2 ANQGSEA. Losses at the gene ends were 7 bases for V and 4 bases for J; bases not matched to a gene: 7. This CDR3 spans 14 amino acids. CDR3 coding DNA: TGCAGCGCAGGGACTAGCTACCTCACCGGGGAGCTGTTTTTT. It yields the protein CSAGTSYLTGELFF.

The chain carries TRBV11-1 and TRBJ2-3, with unresolved D. Germline-derived CDR1 and CDR2 are SGHAT and FQDESV (reference sequence). Between the trimmed V and J ends, which lost 5 bases and 0 bases, there was a span of 15 bases. The CDR3 sequence is 16 residues long. CDR3 sequence (DNA): TGTGCCAGCAGCACCCGGATGGTCACCAGCACAGATACGCAGTATTTT. It codes for CASSTRMVTSTDTQYF.

The V gene is TRBV12-3 or TRBV12-4, the J gene TRBJ2-1, with TRBD2 matching over 7 bases. The CDR3 runs 18 residues. Trimming cost V 3 bases and J 5 bases; bases outside gene matches: 16. The CDR3 spells CASSFWALSSGKDNEQFF. The CDR3 region has the DNA TGTGCCAGCAGTTTTTGGGCTCTGTCTAGCGGAAAAGACAATGAGCAGTTCTTC.

The chain employs TRBV10-3 and TRBJ2-3; D ambiguous. V gave up 3 bases and J gave up 0 bases, with 10 bases separating them. The CDR3 consists of 15 residues. Per germline, CDR1 ENHRY and CDR2 SYGVKD. CDR3 amino acids: CAISDSSSSTDTQYF. DNA of the CDR3: TGTGCCATCAGTGACAGCTCATCTAGCACAGATACGCAGTATTTT.

The chain employs TRBV2 and TRBJ2-1, with D possibly TRBD2 on 5 matching bases. Germline CDR1 reads SNHLY; CDR2 reads FYNNEI. This CDR3 region has 15 residues. The V end lost 2 bases, the J end lost 5 bases, and 13 bases lay between the germline ends. CDR3 in amino acids: CASSERLALHNEQFF. In DNA, the CDR3 is TGTGCCAGCAGTGAAAGGCTAGCCCTGCACAATGAGCAGTTCTTC.

The chain links TRBV10-3 to TRBJ2-1; 14 nucleotides align to TRBD2. The germline CDR1 and CDR2 sequences are ENHRY and SYGVKD. Germline trimming cut 1 base from V and 4 bases from J; bases unmatched to any gene: 6. This CDR3 contains 18 residues. CDR3: CAISEYTGTSGGYNEQFF. The DNA for the CDR3 is TGTGCCATCAGTGAGTACACCGGGACTAGCGGGGGTTACAATGAGCAGTTCTTC.

The rearrangement joins TRBV2 to TRBJ1-4; no firm D call. Germline V gene sequence: CDR1 SNHLY, CDR2 FYNNEI. The CDR3 length is 14 residues. Trimming left V 3 bases short and J 4 bases short, with 9 bases between. CDR3 loop: CASSETVYNEKLFF. As DNA, the CDR3 is TGTGCCAGCAGTGAGACGGTCTATAATGAAAAACTGTTTTTT.

Concerning this clonotype: A clone one base away is much larger, so this may be a read error. J is TRBJ2-7 and V is TRBV6-1; 7 bases are a match to TRBD2. The CDR3 is made up of 12 amino acids. Per the germline V gene, CDR1 is MNHNS and CDR2 is SASEGT. CDR3 loop: CASSLERDLLRF. The CDR3 DNA is TGTGCCAGCAGTCTAGAGCGGGACCTCCTTAGGTTC.

This clonotype was seen a handful of times. V usage is TRBV19 and J usage is TRBJ1-4; 7 nucleotides line up with TRBD1. J lost 7 bases, V lost 3 bases, and 8 bases had no gene match. CDR3 length equals 15 residues. Germline CDR1 and CDR2: LNHDA and SQIVND (reference sequence). The CDR3 region is CASSIGGTASEKLFF. For the CDR3, the DNA is TGTGCCAGTAGTATTGGAGGGACAGCGAGTGAAAAACTGTTTTTT.

The J gene is TRBJ1-6, the V gene TRBV18, with a tentative D call TRBD1 (5 bases). V was clipped by 2 bases and J by 7 bases, with 12 bases between them. The CDR3 has 15 residues. Germline CDR1 reads KGHSH; CDR2 reads LQKENI. The CDR3 loop is CASSPSLRGNSPLHF. The CDR3 nucleotides read TGTGCCAGCTCACCATCCCTGCGGGGCAATTCACCCCTCCACTTT.

J is TRBJ1-1 and V is TRBV7-8; D is unresolved. The germline V gene has CDR1 SGHVS and CDR2 FQNEAQ. Trimming stripped 2 bases from V and 1 base from J, with 5 bases between. The CDR3 has 13 amino acids. The CDR3, as DNA: TGTGCCAGCAGCTTACTACCGAACACTGAAGCTTTCTTT. It specifies CASSLLPNTEAFF.

The chain has TRBV20-1 and TRBJ2-1, with TRBD2 as a possible D gene (5 bases). Trimming shortened V by 0 bases and J by 7 bases, and 19 bases separated the two germline ends. The CDR3 has 16 amino acids. Germline-derived CDR1 and CDR2 are DFQATT and SNEGSKA (reference sequence). CDR3 protein: CSARDVLSGKINEQFF. Here the CDR3 DNA reads TGCAGTGCTAGAGACGTACTATCGGGGAAGATTAATGAGCAGTTCTTC.

This clonotype was found a few times. V gene TRBV10-3 combines with J gene TRBJ1-1; D gene uncertain. V lost 7 bases, J lost 9 bases, and 21 bases lay in between. Germline V gene lookup returns CDR1 ENHRY and CDR2 SYGVKD. The CDR3 totals 14 residues. Here the CDR3 reads CAIIRSGQYPQAFF. The DNA for the CDR3 is TGTGCCATCATTAGATCGGGCCAATACCCTCAAGCTTTCTTT.

The V and J genes are TRBV15 and TRBJ2-1, with 8 nucleotides matching TRBD1. The V and J ends lost 5 bases and 5 bases, in that order; junction bases with no gene match: 5. CDR1 is LNHNV and CDR2 is YYDKDF in the germline V gene (reference sequence). The CDR3 covers 14 residues. CDR3 residues: CATSQGAGNNEQFF. Written as DNA, the CDR3 is TGTGCCACCAGCCAGGGGGCAGGGAACAATGAGCAGTTCTTC.

This clonotype was observed at least ten times. The genes are TRBV9 and TRBJ2-3, with D possibly matching TRBD2 (6 bases). V was cut by 4 bases and J by 0 bases, with 15 bases left in between. Germline loops: CDR1 SGDLS, CDR2 YYNGEE. The CDR3 is made up of 16 amino acids. CDR3 coding DNA: TGTGCCAGCAGCCCTCGGCTAGCGACCAGCACAGATACGCAGTATTTT. Amino acids: CASSPRLATSTDTQYF.

This clonotype was counted many times. The chain links TRBV7-8 to TRBJ1-2, with 7 bases fitting TRBD1. Losses at the gene ends were 4 bases for V and 5 bases for J; bases not matched to a gene: 7. The CDR3 consists of 14 residues. Germline V CDR1 and CDR2: SGHVS, FQNEAQ. The CDR3 nucleotides read TGTGCCAGCAGCTCGAACAGGGGAGAGTATGGCTACACCTTC. Translating gives CASSSNRGEYGYTF. Supplemented by reference TRBV7-8 and TRBJ1-2, the full variable domain reads GAGVSQSPRYKVAKRGQDVALRCDPISGHVSLFWYQQALGQGPEFLTYFQNEAQLDKSGLPSDRFFAERPEGSVSTLKIQRTQQEDSAVYLCASSSNRGEYGYTFGSGTRLTVV.

This clonotype was seen a few times. A single base separates this from a much larger clone, so it may be a read error. CDR3 protein: CASKSGAANTGEPFF. As DNA, the CDR3 is TGTGCCAGCAAATCAGGGGCTGCGAACACCGGGGAGCCGTTTTTT. This rearrangement joins TRBV25-1 to TRBJ2-2; tentative D call: TRBD1 (6 bases). The CDR3 runs to 15 residues. Germline CDR1 reads MGHDK; CDR2 reads SYGVNS.

This clonotype was recorded at least ten times. V gene TRBV3-1 combines with J gene TRBJ1-6; 7 bases line up with TRBD1. The germline V gene encodes CDR1 LGHDT and CDR2 YNNKEL (reference sequence). J gave up 9 bases and V 4 bases, and 6 bases lay outside the gene matches. This CDR3 contains 14 residues. CDR3 protein: CASSPPGQSSPLHF. CDR3 in DNA: TGTGCCAGCAGCCCTCCGGGACAGAGTTCACCCCTCCACTTT.

Ten or more counts support this clonotype. A junction boundary mismatches the germline segment, possibly from a read error. For the CDR3, the DNA is TGCGCCAGCAGCCAAGACCGAGGGGTACAAGAGACCCAGTACTTC. Translated, it gives CASSQDRGVQETQYF. The chain combines TRBV4-2 with TRBJ2-5; D possibly uses TRBD1 or TRBD2 (5 bases each). The CDR3 has 15 amino acids. The germline CDR1 and CDR2 sequences are LGHNA and YNFKEQ.

This clonotype was counted between two and nine times. The J gene is TRBJ2-7, the V gene TRBV19; D gene uncertain. Trimming took 3 bases from V and 2 from J, leaving 5 bases between them. Per germline, CDR1 LNHDA and CDR2 SQIVND (reference sequence). The CDR3 covers 12 residues. The CDR3 is CASSISAYEQYF. CDR3 DNA sequence: TGTGCCAGTAGTATTTCAGCCTACGAGCAGTACTTC.

The chain employs TRBV11-2 and TRBJ2-7; 9 nucleotides line up with TRBD1. With 3 bases clipped from V and 5 bases from J, the junction kept 8 bases outside the gene matches. The CDR3 sequence is 15 residues long. Germline CDR1 SGHAT, CDR2 FQNNGV. The CDR3 is CASSFSPDRGHEQYF. DNA of the CDR3: TGTGCCAGCAGCTTCTCTCCGGACAGGGGTCACGAGCAGTACTTC. The full variable domain, rest sourced from reference TRBV11-2 and TRBJ2-7, is EAGVAQSPRYKIIEKRQSVAFWCNPISGHATLYWYQQILGQGPKLLIQFQNNGVVDDSQLPKDRFSAERLKGVDSTLKIQPAKLEDSAVYLCASSFSPDRGHEQYFGPGTRLTVT.

The genes are TRBV25-1 and TRBJ2-1; 8 nucleotides align to TRBD2. Germline loops: CDR1 MGHDK, CDR2 SYGVNS. V lost 5 bases, J lost 6 bases, and 12 bases stayed unmatched. The CDR3 runs 16 residues. The CDR3 spells CASSPRKAGAGNEQFF. CDR3 coding DNA: TGTGCCAGCAGTCCCCGGAAAGCGGGGGCGGGCAATGAGCAGTTCTTC.

This clonotype was counted at least ten times. The V and J genes are TRBV5-4 and TRBJ2-5, with TRBD2 identical over 7 bases. The CDR3 totals 15 residues. V lost 4 bases and J lost 3; bases outside the gene matches: 9. Germline CDR1 reads SGHNT; CDR2 reads YYREEE (reference sequence). This CDR3 reads CASSPGWGGEETQYF. In DNA, the CDR3 is TGTGCCAGCAGCCCCGGGTGGGGGGGTGAAGAGACCCAGTACTTC.

The chain is built from TRBV24-1 and TRBJ2-3; 10 bases fit TRBD1. CDR1 and CDR2 (germline): KGHDR, SFDVKD. There are 16 residues in the CDR3. V shed 3 bases and J 4 bases; nucleotides not matched to a gene: 6. CDR3 sequence: CATSDADRGGADTQYF. CDR3 bases: TGTGCCACCAGTGATGCGGACAGGGGGGGTGCAGATACGCAGTATTTT.

This sequence joins TRBV7-9 and TRBJ2-7; 11 bases are shared with TRBD1. The CDR3 is made up of 15 amino acids. CDR1 and CDR2 from the germline V gene are SEHNR and FQNEAQ (reference sequence). V gave up 3 bases and J gave up 4 bases; unmatched junction bases: 5. CDR3 coding DNA: TGTGCCAGCAGCTTTTCCGGGACAGGGGGATACGAGCAGTACTTC. Its translation is CASSFSGTGGYEQYF.

The chain carries TRBV2 and TRBJ2-2, with D perhaps TRBD1 (6 bases). The germline CDR1 and CDR2 sequences are SNHLY and FYNNEI. V shed 7 bases and J shed 4 bases, with 10 bases lying between them. This CDR3 is built from 13 residues. Here the CDR3 reads CASIIRGTGELFF. CDR3 coding DNA: TGTGCCAGCATCATCAGGGGCACCGGGGAGCTGTTTTTT.

The chain has TRBV11-2 and TRBJ2-7, with 10 bases identical to TRBD2. V gave up 4 bases and J gave up 7 bases; unmatched junction bases: 7. Germline V lookup: CDR1 SGHAT, CDR2 FQNNGV. This CDR3 contains 14 residues. This CDR3 is CASSSVAGGHEQYF. In DNA, the CDR3 is TGTGCCAGCAGCTCCGTAGCGGGAGGACATGAGCAGTACTTC.